One and the same sample provided the 17 T cell receptor beta chains below, sequenced in a study of blood T cells in healthy people across ages. Together with a sample-barcoded 5' primer, a J-beta primer mix was included in a second PCR lasting roughly 6 to 12 cycles. Using its own MiXCR run on the 5' RACE reads, TCRdb lists one record per CDR3 protein. The sample holds some 760,000 distinct CDR3 sequences, 20% to 25% seen once. This sample also belongs to another study, concerning T cells of mothers and their children.

Sequencing input: blood. These receptors were obtained from a boy aged 5 to 17 in good health.

This clonotype has just a few counts. The J gene is TRBJ2-5, the V gene TRBV20-1; no clear D gene. Germline V gene lookup returns CDR1 DFQATT and CDR2 SNEGSKA (reference sequence). V shed 2 bases and J shed 1 base, with 8 bases lying between them. The CDR3 has 13 amino acids. In DNA, the CDR3 is TGCAGTGCTAGACGGGTGGCCCAAGAGACCCAGTACTTC. The encoded protein is CSARRVAQETQYF.

The gene calls are TRBV29-1 and TRBJ1-3; D is unresolved. The germline V gene has CDR1 SQVTM and CDR2 ANQGSEA. V gave up 5 bases and J gave up 2 bases, with 7 bases separating them. The CDR3 loop spans 12 amino acids. CDR3 nucleotide sequence: TGCAGCGTTTCAGGAGCTGGAAACACCATATATTTT. Translation gives CSVSGAGNTIYF.

The rearrangement uses TRBV18 and TRBJ2-1, with a weak D call TRBD2 (6 bases). With the DNA end fitting TRBJ2-5 better, the J assignment may be wrong. The CDR3 loop spans 15 amino acids. Germline CDR1 reads KGHSH; CDR2 reads LQKENI. DNA of the CDR3: TGTGCCAGCTCCCCCAGTGCGGGATCCGAAGAGACCCAGTACTTC. Residues: CASSPSAGSEETQYF.

The chain uses TRBV4-1 and TRBJ1-5, with 7 bases fitting TRBD1. The V gene end was trimmed by 0 bases and the J gene end by 2 bases; junction bases not matched to a gene: 7. There are 17 residues in the CDR3. Germline V CDR1 and CDR2: MGHRA, YSYEKL. The CDR3 here is CASSQELGGGGNQPQHF. The CDR3 DNA reads as TGCGCCAGCAGCCAAGAGTTAGGGGGCGGGGGCAATCAGCCCCAGCATTTT.

This clonotype occurred a few times. V and J are TRBV6-5 and TRBJ1-1; D is ambiguous. Trimming shortened V by 5 bases and J by 1 base, and 11 bases separated the two germline ends. CDR1 and CDR2 from the germline V gene are MNHEY and SVGAGI. CDR3 length equals 14 residues. In nucleotides, the CDR3 is TGTGCCAGCAGTCCCTCTCCGCCGAACACTGAAGCTTTCTTT. It specifies CASSPSPPNTEAFF.

This clonotype was seen only a few times. The chain recombines TRBV7-9 with TRBJ2-5; 10 bases match TRBD2. The DNA end lines up better with TRBJ2-1; the J call may be wrong. The germline gives CDR1 SEHNR, CDR2 FQNEAQ (reference sequence). The CDR3 contains 15 residues. CDR3 bases: TGTGCCAGCAGCTTAGGTAGCGGGAGGAGGAATGAGCAGTTCTTC. This encodes CASSLGSGRRNEQFF.

The genes are TRBV12-3 or TRBV12-4 and TRBJ2-3, with D uncertain. V shed 5 bases and J shed 5 bases, with 8 bases lying between them. This CDR3 region has 12 residues. In DNA form, the CDR3 reads TGTGCCAGCAGTCCGCAGATAGATACGCAGTATTTT. Protein: CASSPQIDTQYF.

The chain recombines TRBV5-1 with TRBJ2-5, with 7 bases identical to TRBD1. V lost 2 bases, J lost 2 bases, and 15 bases stayed unmatched. The CDR3 runs 18 residues. Germline values: CDR1 SGHRS, CDR2 YFSETQ. The CDR3 sequence is CASSFQSLKWDRQETQYF. CDR3 in DNA: TGCGCCAGCAGCTTCCAGAGCTTGAAATGGGACAGACAAGAGACCCAGTACTTC.

CDR3 in DNA: TGTGCCAGCAGTTTATGGCAGAGGGTTGAAAAACTGTTTTTT. Translating gives CASSLWQRVEKLFF. The chain links TRBV12-3 or TRBV12-4 to TRBJ1-4; D gene ambiguous. The V end was cut by 2 bases, the J end by 7 bases, with 11 bases between. This CDR3 has 14 residues.

This clonotype appeared a few times. The chain employs TRBV4-1 and TRBJ2-5; D is uncertain. The closer fit of TRBJ2-7 to the DNA end suggests the J call may be wrong. The V gene's germline CDR1 is MGHRA and CDR2 YSYEKL. The CDR3 is made up of 16 amino acids. The DNA of the CDR3 is TGCGCCAGCAGCCAAGATGAGAACGAAGACCCCTACGAGCAGTACTTC. Translating it yields CASSQDENEDPYEQYF.

This clonotype was found many times. The genes are TRBV20-1 and TRBJ1-5; D is unresolved. V lost 5 bases and J lost 0, with 8 bases in between. This CDR3 is built from 13 residues. The germline V gene encodes CDR1 DFQATT and CDR2 SNEGSKA (reference sequence). CDR3: CSASLGSNQPQHF. CDR3 bases: TGCAGTGCTTCCCTGGGTAGCAATCAGCCCCAGCATTTT.

This clonotype showed up just a few times. This chain uses TRBV29-1 with TRBJ1-2, with a tentative D call TRBD1 (6 bases). Germline CDR1 is SQVTM and CDR2 is ANQGSEA. The CDR3 length is 11 residues. Trimming removed 6 bases from V and 8 bases from J, with 13 bases in between. The DNA for the CDR3 is TGCAGCGTCCCGGACAGTGGGGGCTACACCTTC. It yields the protein CSVPDSGGYTF. The variable domain in full, with the rest retrieved from reference TRBV29-1 and TRBJ1-2, is SAVISQKPSRDICQRGTSLTIQCQVDSQVTMMFWYRQQPGQSLTLIATANQGSEATYESGFVIDKFPISRPNLTFSTLTVSNMSPEDSSIYLCSVPDSGGYTFGSGTRLTVV.

Only a few counts were recorded for this clonotype. The CDR3, as DNA: TGTGCCAGCAGCGTCCGGGACAGGGACCTCTACGAGCAGTACTTC. The encoded protein is CASSVRDRDLYEQYF. This chain connects TRBV7-2 to TRBJ2-7; 9 bases match TRBD1. Germline V CDR1 and CDR2: SGHTA, FQGNSA. The CDR3 is made up of 15 amino acids. V gave up 5 bases and J gave up 3 bases; unmatched junction bases: 8.

The chain is built from TRBV14 and TRBJ1-1; 7 bases line up with TRBD1. Germline CDR1 and CDR2: SGHDN and FVKESK. The trim removed 3 bases at V and 2 bases at J, leaving 6 bases unmatched. CDR3 size: 15 residues. The DNA for the CDR3 is TGTGCCAGCAGCCATCCACAGGGGATCAACACTGAAGCTTTCTTT. This encodes CASSHPQGINTEAFF.

V usage is TRBV27 and J usage is TRBJ1-5; a weak D match, TRBD1 (5 bases). Germline assignment: CDR1 MNHEY and CDR2 SMNVEV (reference sequence). Trimming shortened V by 3 bases and J by 7 bases, and 13 bases separated the two germline ends. The CDR3 spans 14 residues. Here the CDR3 reads CASSLAGKGQPQHF. As DNA, the CDR3 is TGTGCCAGCAGTTTGGCAGGGAAGGGGCAGCCCCAGCATTTT.

The chain carries TRBV28 and TRBJ1-4; TRBD1 might be the D (6 bases). Germline V gene data show CDR1 as MDHEN and CDR2 as SYDVKM. The CDR3 extends over 15 amino acids. Trimming shortened V by 8 bases and J by 5 bases, and 18 bases separated the two germline ends. The CDR3 spells CASSSLGAGNEKLFF. CDR3 in DNA: TGTGCCAGCTCTTCTTTGGGGGCAGGAAATGAAAAACTGTTTTTT.

This clonotype was observed a few times. The chain recombines TRBV6-6 with TRBJ1-5, with unresolved D. The germline V gene has CDR1 MNHNY and CDR2 SVGAGI (reference sequence). The V gene lost 2 bases and the J gene lost 0 bases, with 8 bases spanning the gap. This CDR3 spans 15 amino acids. The CDR3 here is CASSYAQNSNQPQHF. The CDR3, as DNA: TGTGCCAGCAGTTACGCACAGAATAGCAATCAGCCCCAGCATTTT.